The clone carrying this T cell receptor beta chain was detected only a few times. Its antigen remains unidentified. The CDR3 sequence is 15 residues long. Germline V gene sequence: CDR1 MNHEY, CDR2 SVGEGT. V was trimmed by 2 bases and J by 7 bases, leaving 15 bases between them. These data are taken from a study of response to subunit inactivated influenza vaccine. TCRdb re-analysed the RT-PCR reads in MiXCR, keeping a single row per CDR3 protein. The sample lists some 600,000 distinct CDR3 sequences, 12% to 15% seen once, with 6.5% to 8% in the top ten. Study-wide results and limits: There was a suggestion from the authors that each seasonal influenza vaccination recruits few new T cells.

Sequencing used PBMCs from blood, obtained around 15 days before vaccination. V usage is TRBV6-2 or TRBV6-3 and J usage is TRBJ1-5; D call uncertain. The TCR sequence derives from a man between 50 and 59 years old who received an inactivated influenza vaccine. The CDR3 loop reads CASSYGLGKKQPQHF. CDR3 DNA: TGTGCCAGCAGTTACGGGCTGGGTAAGAAACAGCCCCAGCATTTT.